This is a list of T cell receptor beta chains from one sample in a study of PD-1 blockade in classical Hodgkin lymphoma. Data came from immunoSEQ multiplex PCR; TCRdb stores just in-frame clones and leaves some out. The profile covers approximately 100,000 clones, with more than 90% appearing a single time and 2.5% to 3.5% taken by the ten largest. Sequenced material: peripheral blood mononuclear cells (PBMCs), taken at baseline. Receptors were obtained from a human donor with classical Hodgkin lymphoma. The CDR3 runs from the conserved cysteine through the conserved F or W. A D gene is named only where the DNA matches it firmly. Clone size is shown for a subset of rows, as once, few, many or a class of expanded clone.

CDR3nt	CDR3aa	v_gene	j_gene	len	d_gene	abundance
TGTGCCAGCTCACCACCGGCAGGGGGAAGGACTGAAGCTTTCTTT	CASSPPAGGRTEAFF	TRBV18	TRBJ1-1	15	TRBD1	.
TGTGCCTGGAGTGTACAGGGGCCTGACGAGCAGTACTTC	CAWSVQGPDEQYF	TRBV30	TRBJ2-7	13	TRBD1	.
TGTGCCAGCTCGTCCCGCGGGACTAGCGGAGACTCCTACAATGAGCAGTTCTTC	CASSSRGTSGDSYNEQFF	TRBV18	TRBJ2-1	18	TRBD2	once
TGTGCCACCCGGGGTTCACCCCTCCACTTT	CATRGSPLHF	TRBV6-1	TRBJ1-6	10	.	.
TGCGCCAGCAGACCGGGACTAGCGGGAGGTACCGGGGAGCTGTTTTTT	CASRPGLAGGTGELFF	TRBV10-1	TRBJ2-2	16	TRBD2	.
TGTGCCAGCAGTTTGTCTGCGGCGGGAGGTCGCAATGAGCAGTTCTTC	CASSLSAAGGRNEQFF	TRBV27	TRBJ2-1	16	TRBD2	once
TGTGCCAGCACAGGGGGGAATCAGCCCCAGCATTTT	CASTGGNQPQHF	TRBV28	TRBJ1-5	12	TRBD1	.
TGTGCCAGCATCACCGAGGGACTCCATTCTGGGGCCAACGTCCTGACTTTC	CASITEGLHSGANVLTF	TRBV2	TRBJ2-6	17	.	.
TGTGCCAGCAGCCACCCCCAGGTGGAGACCCAGTACTTC	CASSHPQVETQYF	TRBV7-2	TRBJ2-5	13	.	.
TGTGCCAGTAAAAGGGACACTAGCAATCAGCCCCAGCATTTT	CASKRDTSNQPQHF	TRBV6-1	TRBJ1-5	14	.	.
TGTGCCAGTAATAGGGGGGACGCGAGGCAGCCCCAGCATTTT	CASNRGDARQPQHF	TRBV19	TRBJ1-5	14	.	.
TGTGCCAGCAGCCCCCTAGGAGGTTCCTACGAGCAGTACTTC	CASSPLGGSYEQYF	TRBV7-9	TRBJ2-7	14	.	.
TGTGCCAGCAGCGACCGGAACGACAGGGATGCAACTAATGAAAAACTGTTTTTT	CASSDRNDRDATNEKLFF	TRBV7-9	TRBJ1-4	18	TRBD1	.
TGTGCCAGCAGGTCGGGCCGGCGCAATCAGCCCCAGCATTTT	CASRSGRRNQPQHF	TRBV21-1	TRBJ1-5	14	.	.
TGCGCCAGCAGCTTAGGACTTACCTACGAGCAGTACTTC	CASSLGLTYEQYF	TRBV5-1	TRBJ2-7	13	.	.
TGTGCCAGCAGCCCGCAGACTAGCCGGGGGATCTACGAGCAGTACTTC	CASSPQTSRGIYEQYF	TRBV7-2	TRBJ2-7	16	TRBD2	.
TGTGCCAGCAGTTTAGGACGGGGTAGAAACACTGAAGCTTTCTTT	CASSLGRGRNTEAFF	TRBV28	TRBJ1-1	15	.	.
TGTGCCAGCAGCGTAGATGGTCGGAGCACAGATACGCAGTATTTT	CASSVDGRSTDTQYF	TRBV9	TRBJ2-3	15	.	.
TGTGCCAGCAGCCGAGAGCGGAGTGGGAACACCGGGGAGCTGTTTTTT	CASSRERSGNTGELFF	TRBV13	TRBJ2-2	16	.	.
TGTGCCAGCACCCCGGGACAGGGAAACGGGGAGCTGTTTTTT	CASTPGQGNGELFF	TRBV6-6	TRBJ2-2	14	TRBD1	.
TGTGCCAGCAGCCCAAATACCCCCATCGCGGGAGGGTCCTACGAGCAGTACTTC	CASSPNTPIAGGSYEQYF	TRBV7-6	TRBJ2-7	18	TRBD2	.
TGCAGCGTTGAACGACTAGCGGGAGGGAACAATGAGCAGTTCTTC	CSVERLAGGNNEQFF	TRBV29-1	TRBJ2-1	15	TRBD2	.
TGTGCCAGCAGCTTAGACCAAGGCCGCTCCTACAATGAGCAGTTCTTC	CASSLDQGRSYNEQFF	TRBV7-2	TRBJ2-1	16	.	.
TGTGCCAGCAGTTCCCTCGACAGGGGGGGGGCTGAAGCTTTCTTT	CASSSLDRGGAEAFF	TRBV6-6	TRBJ1-1	15	TRBD1	.
TGTGCCAGCAGTCCCCCGACAGACTTGAACACCGGGGAGCTGTTTTTT	CASSPPTDLNTGELFF	TRBV25-1	TRBJ2-2	16	.	once
TGCGCCAGCAGCTCACAGGGTTATGGCTACACCTTC	CASSSQGYGYTF	TRBV4-1	TRBJ1-2	12	.	.
TGTGCCAGCAGTTTTCTCCGGGGACTAGCGAGAAATGAGCAGTTCTTC	CASSFLRGLARNEQFF	TRBV28	TRBJ2-1	16	TRBD2	.
TGTGCCAGCAGTTTACCCGCAGGGTGGCCCTACGAGCAGTACTTC	CASSLPAGWPYEQYF	TRBV27	TRBJ2-7	15	.	.
TGCGCCAGCAGCCTGGACCCCAGGGCCGCGGCGAACAATGAGCAGTTCTTC	CASSLDPRAAANNEQFF	TRBV5-1	TRBJ2-1	17	.	few